Shown below are 6 T cell receptor beta chains from a single sample sequenced in a study of cytomegalovirus exposure and HLA in healthy donors. Vbeta (60) and Jbeta (13) primers were used in the PCR. Sequenced by immunoSEQ multiplex PCR; TCRdb stores in-frame clones only, minus some. In the table there are 100,000 to 120,000 clones, approximately 86% of which are singletons. Sequencing was carried out using PBMCs. The receptors here all came from a man between 40 and 49 years old in good health and CMV-seronegative.

This clone appeared once. The gene calls are TRBV2 and TRBJ2-5; the D gene is possibly TRBD2 (6 bases). This CDR3 is built from 13 residues. Looked up from germline, CDR1 is SNHLY and CDR2 is FYNNEI. V gave up 6 bases and J gave up 5 bases, with 13 bases separating them. The CDR3 loop reads CASSSGGRETQYF. DNA of the CDR3: TGTGCCAGCAGCTCCGGAGGGCGGGAGACCCAGTACTTC.

This chain joins TRBV5-6 and TRBJ1-6; no definite D call. In germline, CDR1 is SGHDT, CDR2 YYEEEE. Trimming removed 0 bases from V and 10 bases from J, with 8 bases in between. CDR3 length equals 13 residues. CDR3 protein: CASSLALRSPLHF. The CDR3 DNA sequence: TGTGCCAGCAGCTTGGCCCTTCGGTCACCCCTCCACTTT.

This clone is a singleton in its sample. The rearrangement joins TRBV9 to TRBJ2-5; D is unclear. V was pared by 3 bases and J by 3 bases, with 9 bases between. CDR1 and CDR2 (germline): SGDLS, YYNGEE. The CDR3 contains 13 residues. The CDR3 nucleotides are TGTGCCAGCAGCGCCGGAACAGAAGAGACCCAGTACTTC. Its protein is CASSAGTEETQYF.

Written as DNA, the CDR3 is TGTGCCAGCAGTTACGGTTGGACAGGGGCGGGACAGCCCCAGCATTTT. This gives the protein CASSYGWTGAGQPQHF. This chain links TRBV6-6 with TRBJ1-5, with 9 nucleotides matching TRBD1. CDR1 is MNHNY and CDR2 is SVGAGI in the germline V gene (reference sequence). The V segment lost 2 bases and the J segment 7 bases; nucleotides outside the gene matches: 9. This CDR3 has 16 residues.

The chain employs TRBV5-1 and TRBJ2-1; 8 nucleotides match TRBD2. V dropped 0 bases and J dropped 10; count of bases not matched to a gene: 6. Germline loops: CDR1 SGHRS, CDR2 YFSETQ. CDR3 length equals 14 residues. In DNA form, the CDR3 reads TGCGCCAGCAGCTTGGTAGCGGGGAAGGAAGAGCAGTTCTTC. It translates to CASSLVAGKEEQFF.

The chain employs TRBV27 and TRBJ1-5; TRBD1 matches 8 bases. Germline V CDR1 and CDR2: MNHEY, SMNVEV (reference sequence). Trimming at V came to 4 bases and at J to 1 base, leaving 9 bases not matched to a gene. This CDR3 is built from 17 residues. DNA of the CDR3: TGTGCCAGCAGTTCCTCCTCTCGACAGGGGAGCAATCAGCCCCAGCATTTT. Protein product: CASSSSSRQGSNQPQHF.